This T cell receptor (beta chain) was documented in a study of T cell repertoires in cytomegalovirus infection. At the level of the study: In public TCR beta signatures, there were indications of both CMV infection and matching HLA type.

General observations from the study: Across the ex vivo response, the dominant clonotypes were HLA-C-restricted CMV-specific TCR beta clonotypes. Cumulative public TCR beta family frequency identified carriers of CMV plus the relevant HLA.

CDR1 is KGHDR, CDR2 SFDVKD, per germline. The J segment lost 7 bases and the V segment lost 6 bases, leaving 11 bases of the junction unmatched. The CDR3 runs 15 residues. A few counts support this clonotype. Its antigen is unidentified. TCRdb re-called the reads through MiXCR, storing one row per CDR3 protein. The sample lists approximately 700,000 distinct CDR3 sequences, 35% occurring once. This sequence originates from a human donor in good health (CMV status not recorded). Some clones in this sample may be carry-over from other donors' samples. This sequence joins TRBV24-1 and TRBJ2-1; 7 positions agree with TRBD2. Sequences were obtained from PBMCs. DNA for the CDR3: TGTGCCACCAGTAGCGGCGGGAGTGGTGAGAATGAGCAGTTCTTC. Its protein product is CATSSGGSGENEQFF.